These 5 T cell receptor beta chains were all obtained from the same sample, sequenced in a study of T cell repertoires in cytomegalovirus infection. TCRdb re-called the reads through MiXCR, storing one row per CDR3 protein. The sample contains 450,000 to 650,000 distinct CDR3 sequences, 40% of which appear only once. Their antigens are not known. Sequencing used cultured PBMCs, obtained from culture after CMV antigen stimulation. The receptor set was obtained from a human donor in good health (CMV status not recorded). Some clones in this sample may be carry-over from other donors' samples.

For the CDR3, the DNA is TGTGCCAGCAGTTCCGGGCCGGTAGGGGATCAGCCCCAGCATTTT. Residues: CASSSGPVGDQPQHF. V and J are TRBV6-8 and TRBJ1-5; maybe TRBD1 (5 bases). Trimming shortened V by 4 bases and J by 5 bases, and 15 bases separated the two germline ends. Germline loops: CDR1 MNHGY, CDR2 SAAAGT. The CDR3 spans 15 residues.

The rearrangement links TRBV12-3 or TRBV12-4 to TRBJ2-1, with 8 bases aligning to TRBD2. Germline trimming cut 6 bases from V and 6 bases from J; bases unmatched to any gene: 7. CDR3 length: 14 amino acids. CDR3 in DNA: TGTGCCAGCAGCGATCGGACTAGCCTCAATGAGCAGTTCTTC. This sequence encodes CASSDRTSLNEQFF.

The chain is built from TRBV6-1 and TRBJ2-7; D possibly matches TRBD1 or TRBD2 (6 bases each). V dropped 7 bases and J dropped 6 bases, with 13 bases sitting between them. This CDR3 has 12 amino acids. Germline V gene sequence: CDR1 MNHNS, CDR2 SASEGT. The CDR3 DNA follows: TGTGCCAGCAAAGAGGGGGGAGGCGAGCAGTACTTC. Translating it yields CASKEGGGEQYF.

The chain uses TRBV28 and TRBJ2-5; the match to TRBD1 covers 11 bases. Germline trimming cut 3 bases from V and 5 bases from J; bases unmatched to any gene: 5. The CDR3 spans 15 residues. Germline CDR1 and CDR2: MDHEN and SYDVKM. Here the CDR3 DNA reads TGTGCCAGCAGTTTGTGGACAGGGGGCCAGGAGACCCAGTACTTC. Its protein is CASSLWTGGQETQYF.

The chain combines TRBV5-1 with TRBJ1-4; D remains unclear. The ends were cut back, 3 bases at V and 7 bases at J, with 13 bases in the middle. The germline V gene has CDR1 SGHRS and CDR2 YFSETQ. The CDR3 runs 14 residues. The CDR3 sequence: CASSSGAHGEKLFF. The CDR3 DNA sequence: TGCGCCAGCAGCTCGGGCGCACATGGTGAAAAACTGTTTTTT.